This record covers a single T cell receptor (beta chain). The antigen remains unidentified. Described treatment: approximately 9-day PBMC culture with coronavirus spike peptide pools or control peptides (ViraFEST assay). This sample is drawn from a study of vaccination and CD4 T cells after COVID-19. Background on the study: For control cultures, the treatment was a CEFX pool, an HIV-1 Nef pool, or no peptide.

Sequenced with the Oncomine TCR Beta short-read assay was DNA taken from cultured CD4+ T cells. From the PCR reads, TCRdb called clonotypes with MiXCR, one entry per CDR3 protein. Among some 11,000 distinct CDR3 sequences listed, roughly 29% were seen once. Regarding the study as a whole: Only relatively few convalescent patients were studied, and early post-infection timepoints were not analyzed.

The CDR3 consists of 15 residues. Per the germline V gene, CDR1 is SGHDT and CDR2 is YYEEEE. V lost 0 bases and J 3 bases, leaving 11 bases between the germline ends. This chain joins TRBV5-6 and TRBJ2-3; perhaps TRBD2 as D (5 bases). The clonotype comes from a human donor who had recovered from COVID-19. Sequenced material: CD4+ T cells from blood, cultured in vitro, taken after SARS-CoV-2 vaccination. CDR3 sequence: CASSLESRDTDTQYF. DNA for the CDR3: TGTGCCAGCAGCTTGGAATCTCGGGATACAGATACGCAGTATTTT.